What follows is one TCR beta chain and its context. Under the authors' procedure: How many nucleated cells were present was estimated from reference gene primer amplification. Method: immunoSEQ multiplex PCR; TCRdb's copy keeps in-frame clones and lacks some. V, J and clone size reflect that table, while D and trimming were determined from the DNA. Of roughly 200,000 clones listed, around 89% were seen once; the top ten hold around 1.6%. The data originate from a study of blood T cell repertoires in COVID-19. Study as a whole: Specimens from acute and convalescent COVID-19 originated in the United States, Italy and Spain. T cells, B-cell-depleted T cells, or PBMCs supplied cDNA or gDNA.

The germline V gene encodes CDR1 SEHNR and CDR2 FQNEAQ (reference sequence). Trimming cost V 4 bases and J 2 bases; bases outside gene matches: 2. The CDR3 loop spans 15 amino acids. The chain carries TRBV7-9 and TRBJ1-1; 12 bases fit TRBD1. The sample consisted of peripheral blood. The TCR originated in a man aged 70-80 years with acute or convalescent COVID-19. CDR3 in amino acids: CASSSGTGGNTEAFF. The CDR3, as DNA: TGTGCCAGCAGCTCAGGGACAGGGGGCAACACTGAAGCTTTCTTT.